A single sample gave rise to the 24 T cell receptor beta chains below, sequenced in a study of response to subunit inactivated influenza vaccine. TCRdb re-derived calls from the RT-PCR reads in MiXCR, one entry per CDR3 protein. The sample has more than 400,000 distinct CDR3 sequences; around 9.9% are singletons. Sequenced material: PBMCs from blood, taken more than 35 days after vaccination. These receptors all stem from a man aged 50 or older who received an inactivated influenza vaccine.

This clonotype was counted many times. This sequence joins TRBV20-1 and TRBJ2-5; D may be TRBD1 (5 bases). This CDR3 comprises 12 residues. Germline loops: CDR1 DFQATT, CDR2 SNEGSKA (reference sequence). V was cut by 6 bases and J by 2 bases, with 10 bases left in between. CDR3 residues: CSAKQGQETQYF. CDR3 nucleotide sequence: TGCAGTGCGAAGCAGGGACAAGAGACCCAGTACTTC.

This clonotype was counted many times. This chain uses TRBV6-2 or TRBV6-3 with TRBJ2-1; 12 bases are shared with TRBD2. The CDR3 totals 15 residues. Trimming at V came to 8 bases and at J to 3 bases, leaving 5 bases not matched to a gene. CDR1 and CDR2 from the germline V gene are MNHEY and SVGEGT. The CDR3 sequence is CASLRTSGIYNEQFF. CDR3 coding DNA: TGTGCCAGCCTAAGGACTAGCGGGATCTACAATGAGCAGTTCTTC.

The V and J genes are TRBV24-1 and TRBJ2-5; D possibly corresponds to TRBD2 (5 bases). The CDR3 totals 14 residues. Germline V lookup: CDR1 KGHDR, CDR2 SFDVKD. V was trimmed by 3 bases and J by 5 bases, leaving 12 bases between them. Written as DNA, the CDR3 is TGTGCCACCAGTGATCCTCGGAGGACTGAGACCCAGTACTTC. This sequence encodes CATSDPRRTETQYF.

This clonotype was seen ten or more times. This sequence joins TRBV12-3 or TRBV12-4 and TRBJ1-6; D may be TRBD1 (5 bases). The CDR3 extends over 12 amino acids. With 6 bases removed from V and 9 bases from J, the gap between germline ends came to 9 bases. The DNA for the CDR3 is TGTGCCAGCAGCCGCAGGGTTTCACCCCTCCACTTT. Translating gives CASSRRVSPLHF.

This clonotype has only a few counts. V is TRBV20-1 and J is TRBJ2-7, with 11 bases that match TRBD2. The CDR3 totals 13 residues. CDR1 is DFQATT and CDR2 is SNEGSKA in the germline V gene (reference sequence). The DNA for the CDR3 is TGCAGCGCGGTTAGCGGGAGGGCCAACGAGCAGTACTTC. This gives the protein CSAVSGRANEQYF.

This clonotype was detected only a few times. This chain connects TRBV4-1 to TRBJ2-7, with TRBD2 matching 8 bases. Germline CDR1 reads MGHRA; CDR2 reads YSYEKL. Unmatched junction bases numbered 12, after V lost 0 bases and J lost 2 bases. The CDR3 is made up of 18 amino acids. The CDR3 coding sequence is TGCGCCAGCAGCCAAGAGTCTGTGGCTAGCGGGTTTCCCTACGAGCAGTACTTC. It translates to CASSQESVASGFPYEQYF.

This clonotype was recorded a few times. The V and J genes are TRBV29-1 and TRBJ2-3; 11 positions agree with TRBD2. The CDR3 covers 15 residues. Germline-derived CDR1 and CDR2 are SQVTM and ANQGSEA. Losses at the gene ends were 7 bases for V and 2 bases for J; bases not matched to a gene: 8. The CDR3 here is CSAALAGVNTDTQYF. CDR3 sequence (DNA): TGCAGCGCCGCACTAGCGGGAGTTAACACAGATACGCAGTATTTT.

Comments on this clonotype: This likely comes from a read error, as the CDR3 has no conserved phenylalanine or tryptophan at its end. DNA of the CDR3: TGTGCCAGCAGCTTGTCAGTGACTGTTGAGCAGTACTTA. Amino acids: CASSLSVTVEQYL. The chain recombines TRBV5-5 with TRBJ2-7, with unresolved D. The CDR3 is 13 amino acids. The germline V gene has CDR1 SGHKS and CDR2 YYEKEE (reference sequence). V lost 1 base to trimming and J lost 7 bases, with 12 bases between them.

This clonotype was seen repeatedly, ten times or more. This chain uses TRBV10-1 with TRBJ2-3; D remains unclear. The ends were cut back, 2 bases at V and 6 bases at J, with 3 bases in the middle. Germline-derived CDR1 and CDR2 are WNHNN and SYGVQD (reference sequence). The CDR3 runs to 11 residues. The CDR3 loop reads CASSEGDTQYF. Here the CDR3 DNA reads TGCGCCAGCAGTGAGGGGGATACGCAGTATTTT.

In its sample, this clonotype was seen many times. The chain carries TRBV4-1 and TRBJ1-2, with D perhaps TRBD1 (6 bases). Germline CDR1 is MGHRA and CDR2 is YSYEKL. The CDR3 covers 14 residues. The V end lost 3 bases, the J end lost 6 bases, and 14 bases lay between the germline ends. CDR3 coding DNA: TGCGCCAGCAGCCATCCCGCACAGGGCAATGGCTACACCTTC. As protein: CASSHPAQGNGYTF.

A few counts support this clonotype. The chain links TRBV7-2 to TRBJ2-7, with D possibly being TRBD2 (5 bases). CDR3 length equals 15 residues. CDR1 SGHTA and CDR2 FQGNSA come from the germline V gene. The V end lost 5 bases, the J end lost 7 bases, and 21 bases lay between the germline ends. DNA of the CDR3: TGTGCCAGCAGCCCTAACGTGGTCCTTTCGGGGGAGCAGTACTTC. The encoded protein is CASSPNVVLSGEQYF.

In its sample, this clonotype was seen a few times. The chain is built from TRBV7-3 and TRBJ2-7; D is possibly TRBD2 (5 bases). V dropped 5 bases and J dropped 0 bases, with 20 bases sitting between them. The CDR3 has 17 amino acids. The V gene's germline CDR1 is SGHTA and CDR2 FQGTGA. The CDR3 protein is CASSQTLVAKSSYEQYF. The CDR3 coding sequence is TGTGCCAGCAGCCAAACCTTGGTAGCGAAAAGCTCCTACGAGCAGTACTTC.

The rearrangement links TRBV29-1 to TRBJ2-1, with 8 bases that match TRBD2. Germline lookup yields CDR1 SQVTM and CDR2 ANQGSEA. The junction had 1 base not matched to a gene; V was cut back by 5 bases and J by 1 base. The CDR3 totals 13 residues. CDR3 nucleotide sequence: TGCAGCGTTAGCGGGGGTTCCTACAATGAGCAGTTCTTC. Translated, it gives CSVSGGSYNEQFF.

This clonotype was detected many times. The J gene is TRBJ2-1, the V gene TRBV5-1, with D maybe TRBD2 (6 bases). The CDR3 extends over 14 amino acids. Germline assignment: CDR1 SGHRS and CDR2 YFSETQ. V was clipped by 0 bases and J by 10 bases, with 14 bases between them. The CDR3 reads CASSLEGTPGEQFF. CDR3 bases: TGCGCCAGCAGCTTGGAAGGGACTCCAGGCGAGCAGTTCTTC. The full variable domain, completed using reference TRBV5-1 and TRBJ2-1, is KAGVTQTPRYLIKTRGQQVTLSCSPISGHRSVSWYQQTPGQGLQFLFEYFSETQRNKGNFPGRFSGRQFSNSRSEMNVSTLELGDSALYLCASSLEGTPGEQFFGPGTRLTVL.

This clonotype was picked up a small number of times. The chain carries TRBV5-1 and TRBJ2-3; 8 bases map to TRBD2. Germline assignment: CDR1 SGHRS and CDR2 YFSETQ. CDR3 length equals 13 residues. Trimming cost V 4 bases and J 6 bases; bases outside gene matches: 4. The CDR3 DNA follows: TGCGCCAGCAGCCGGACTAGCTTGGATACGCAGTATTTT. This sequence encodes CASSRTSLDTQYF.

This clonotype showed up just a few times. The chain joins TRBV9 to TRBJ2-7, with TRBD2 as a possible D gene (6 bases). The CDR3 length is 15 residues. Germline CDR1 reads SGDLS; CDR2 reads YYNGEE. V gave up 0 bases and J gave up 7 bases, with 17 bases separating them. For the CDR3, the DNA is TGTGCCAGCAGCGTAGAATGGGACTTCCCAGAGGAGCAGTACTTC. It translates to CASSVEWDFPEEQYF.

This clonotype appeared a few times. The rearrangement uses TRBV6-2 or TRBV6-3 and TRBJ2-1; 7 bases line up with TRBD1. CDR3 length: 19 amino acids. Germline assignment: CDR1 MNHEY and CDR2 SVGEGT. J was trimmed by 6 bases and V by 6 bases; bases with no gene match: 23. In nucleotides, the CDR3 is TGTGCCAGCAGCCCCGGGGCGAGGGGGCGCCACTCGGTGGTCAATGAGCAGTTCTTC. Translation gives CASSPGARGRHSVVNEQFF.

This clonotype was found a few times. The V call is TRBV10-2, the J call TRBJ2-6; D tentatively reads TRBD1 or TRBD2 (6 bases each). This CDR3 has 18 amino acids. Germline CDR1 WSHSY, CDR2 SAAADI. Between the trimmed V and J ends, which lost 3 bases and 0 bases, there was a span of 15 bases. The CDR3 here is CASSDLTGGLSGANVLTF. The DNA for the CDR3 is TGCGCCAGCAGTGACCTGACAGGAGGGCTCTCTGGGGCCAACGTCCTGACTTTC.

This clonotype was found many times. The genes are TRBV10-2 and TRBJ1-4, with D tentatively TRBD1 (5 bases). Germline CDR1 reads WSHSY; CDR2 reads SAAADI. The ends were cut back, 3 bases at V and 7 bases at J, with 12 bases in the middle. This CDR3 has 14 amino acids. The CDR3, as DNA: TGCGCCAGCAGTGAAGCAGGGAGGGGTGAAAAACTGTTTTTT. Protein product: CASSEAGRGEKLFF.

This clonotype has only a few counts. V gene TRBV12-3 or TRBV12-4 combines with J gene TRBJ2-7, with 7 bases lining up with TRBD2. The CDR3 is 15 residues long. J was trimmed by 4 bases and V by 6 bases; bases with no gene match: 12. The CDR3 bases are TGTGCCAGCAGCCATGGTGCGGGGGTAGGGTACGAGCAGTACTTC. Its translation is CASSHGAGVGYEQYF.

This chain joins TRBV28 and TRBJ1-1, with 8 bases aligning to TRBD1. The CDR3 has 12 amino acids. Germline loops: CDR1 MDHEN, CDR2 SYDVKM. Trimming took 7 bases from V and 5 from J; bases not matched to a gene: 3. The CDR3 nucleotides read TGTGCCAGCATACGACAGGGGACTGAAGCTTTCTTT. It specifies CASIRQGTEAFF. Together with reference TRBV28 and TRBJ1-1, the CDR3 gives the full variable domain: DVKVTQSSRYLVKRTGEKVFLECVQDMDHENMFWYRQDPGLGLRLIYFSYDVKMKEKGDIPEGYSVSREKKERFSLILESASTNQTSMYLCASIRQGTEAFFGQGTRLTVV.

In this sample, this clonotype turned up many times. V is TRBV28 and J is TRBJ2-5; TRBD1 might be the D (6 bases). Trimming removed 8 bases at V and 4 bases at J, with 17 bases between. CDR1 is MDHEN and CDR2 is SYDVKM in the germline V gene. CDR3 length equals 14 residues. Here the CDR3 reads CASYSTGKGETQYF. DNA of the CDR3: TGTGCCAGCTATTCTACAGGGAAGGGAGAGACCCAGTACTTC.

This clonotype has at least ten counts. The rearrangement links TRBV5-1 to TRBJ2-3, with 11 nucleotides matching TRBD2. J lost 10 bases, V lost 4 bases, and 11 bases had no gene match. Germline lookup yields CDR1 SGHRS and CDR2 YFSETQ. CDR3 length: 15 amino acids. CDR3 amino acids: CASSPGGTSGIAQYF. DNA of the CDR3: TGCGCCAGCAGCCCGGGCGGGACTAGCGGAATAGCGCAGTATTTT.

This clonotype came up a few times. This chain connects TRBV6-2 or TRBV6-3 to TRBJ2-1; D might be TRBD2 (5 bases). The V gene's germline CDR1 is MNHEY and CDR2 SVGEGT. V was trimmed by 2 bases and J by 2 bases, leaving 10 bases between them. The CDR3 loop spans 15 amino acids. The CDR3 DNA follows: TGTGCCAGCAGTTACCCCGGGATCGCCTACAATGAGCAGTTCTTC. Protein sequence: CASSYPGIAYNEQFF.